The 15 T cell receptor beta chains below were found in one sample sequenced in a study of T cell repertoires in cytomegalovirus infection. Their specific antigens are unknown. One entry per CDR3 protein results from TCRdb running MiXCR on the reads. The sample records about 920,000 distinct CDR3 sequences, about a third being singletons. Material: cultured CD8+ T cells from PBMCs, obtained from culture after CMV antigen stimulation. Every receptor here comes from a human donor in good health (CMV status not recorded). Some clones in this sample may be carry-over from other donors' samples.

J is TRBJ2-7 and V is TRBV7-9; 10 positions agree with TRBD1. CDR3 length: 16 residues. Germline V CDR1 and CDR2: SEHNR, FQNEAQ (reference sequence). Trimming removed 5 bases from V and 2 bases from J; junction bases left unmatched: 9. The CDR3 DNA sequence: TGTGCCAGCAGCCCGTGGACAGGGGGTTCAACCTACGAGCAGTACTTC. Residues: CASSPWTGGSTYEQYF.

The gene calls are TRBV29-1 and TRBJ2-2; 8 positions match TRBD2. The CDR3 extends over 14 amino acids. The germline V gene encodes CDR1 SQVTM and CDR2 ANQGSEA. CDR3 nucleotides: TGCACCCAGGGTTATCGGGGGGGCCCCGGGGAGCTGTTTTTT. This translates into CTQGYRGGPGELFF.

The rearrangement links TRBV6-2 or TRBV6-3 to TRBJ2-6; TRBD1 matches at 7 bases. The germline CDR1 and CDR2 sequences are MNHEY and SVGEGT. CDR3 length: 15 amino acids. V trimming: 6 bases; J trimming: 3 bases; junction bases outside the gene matches: 5. This CDR3 reads CASSMTGSGANVLTF. CDR3 nucleotides: TGTGCCAGCAGCATGACAGGGAGTGGGGCCAACGTCCTGACTTTC.

J is TRBJ2-2 and V is TRBV11-2; D is uncertain. V was clipped by 3 bases and J by 2 bases, with 13 bases between them. There are 16 residues in the CDR3. From germline, CDR1 is SGHAT and CDR2 FQNNGV. The CDR3 loop is CASSFYMTANTGELFF. Written as DNA, the CDR3 is TGTGCCAGCAGCTTTTATATGACTGCAAACACCGGGGAGCTGTTTTTT.

The chain employs TRBV20-1 and TRBJ2-1; 8 bases align to TRBD2. Germline CDR1 DFQATT, CDR2 SNEGSKA (reference sequence). The CDR3 has 16 residues. V trimming: 0 bases; J trimming: 4 bases; junction bases outside the gene matches: 8. In DNA form, the CDR3 reads TGCAGTGCTAGAGATTATCTAGCGGGCCGATACAATGAGCAGTTCTTC. It yields the protein CSARDYLAGRYNEQFF.

The table lists this clonotype with a few counts. The chain employs TRBV27 and TRBJ2-4, with D unresolved. The length of the CDR3 is 15 residues. Germline CDR1 is MNHEY and CDR2 is SMNVEV (reference sequence). Trimming stripped 5 bases from V and 2 bases from J, with 13 bases between. CDR3 residues: CASSEYLMTKNIQYF. The CDR3 DNA sequence: TGTGCCAGCAGTGAATACTTAATGACCAAAAACATTCAGTACTTC.

This clonotype appeared many times. This sequence joins TRBV7-2 and TRBJ1-1; D unclear. The CDR3 has 11 residues. Germline loops: CDR1 SGHTA, CDR2 FQGNSA. Deletions cut 10 bases from V and 10 bases from J, with 16 bases between. CDR3 DNA sequence: TGTGCCAACTACATGGCAGGCAGAGCTTTCTTT. This translates into CANYMAGRAFF. Full variable domain (remainder filled in from reference TRBV7-2 and TRBJ1-1): GAGVSQSPSNKVTEKGKDVELRCDPISGHTALYWYRQSLGQGLEFLIYFQGNSAPDKSGLPSDRFSAERTGGSVSTLTIQRTQQEDSAVYLCANYMAGRAFFGQGTRLTVV.

J is TRBJ2-1 and V is TRBV6-2 or TRBV6-3; a weak D match, TRBD1 (6 bases). Germline V lookup: CDR1 MNHEY, CDR2 SVGEGT. The V and J ends lost 4 bases and 2 bases respectively, with 9 bases between them. This CDR3 has 14 amino acids. Here the CDR3 reads CASSLWTAYNEQFF. CDR3 coding DNA: TGTGCCAGCAGTTTATGGACAGCCTACAATGAGCAGTTCTTC.

In the case of this clonotype: This may stem from a read error, because a much larger clone lies one nucleotide away. The gene calls are TRBV7-9 and TRBJ1-1, with 8 positions matching TRBD1. The CDR3 sequence is 14 residues long. Germline CDR1 SEHNR, CDR2 FQNEAQ (reference sequence). The CDR3 protein is CVSSGQGGNTEAFF. Written as DNA, the CDR3 is TGTGTCAGCAGCGGACAGGGTGGAAACACTGAAGCTTTCTTT.

The chain combines TRBV15 with TRBJ1-1; 9 bases match TRBD1. Germline trimming cut 2 bases from V and 4 bases from J; bases unmatched to any gene: 2. The germline V gene encodes CDR1 LNHNV and CDR2 YYDKDF (reference sequence). The CDR3 sequence is 14 residues long. CDR3 DNA: TGTGCCACCAGCAGAAAGACAGGGGGCACTGAAGCTTTCTTT. Its translation is CATSRKTGGTEAFF.

This clonotype has a handful of counts. The chain recombines TRBV27 with TRBJ2-1; 7 bases agree with TRBD2. The germline V gene encodes CDR1 MNHEY and CDR2 SMNVEV (reference sequence). The CDR3 consists of 16 residues. V gave up 3 bases and J gave up 5 bases; unmatched junction bases: 10. This CDR3 is CASSLIAGSFHNEQFF. Here the CDR3 DNA reads TGTGCCAGCAGTTTGATAGCGGGTTCCTTCCACAATGAGCAGTTCTTC.

There are a few counts of this clonotype. The V call is TRBV19, the J call TRBJ2-3, with a weak D call TRBD2 (5 bases). The CDR3 length is 15 residues. Trimming shortened V by 5 bases and J by 4 bases, and 16 bases separated the two germline ends. Germline V gene lookup returns CDR1 LNHDA and CDR2 SQIVND (reference sequence). The CDR3 DNA is TGTGCCAGTAGTCCCGATCCCCTAGCCCCAGATACGCAGTATTTT. Residues: CASSPDPLAPDTQYF.

This clonotype was detected only a few times. This chain connects TRBV15 to TRBJ1-5; 7 nucleotides align to TRBD1. The V gene's germline CDR1 is LNHNV and CDR2 YYDKDF (reference sequence). CDR3 length equals 15 residues. Unmatched junction bases numbered 7, after V lost 2 bases and J lost 6 bases. The CDR3 loop reads CATSRSTGVSQPQHF. CDR3 DNA: TGTGCCACCAGCAGAAGCACAGGGGTGAGTCAGCCCCAGCATTTT.

The chain carries TRBV12-3 or TRBV12-4 and TRBJ2-2; no clear D. The CDR3 sequence is 11 residues long. The V end lost 8 bases, the J end lost 6 bases, and 7 bases lay between the germline ends. In DNA, the CDR3 is TGTGCCAGCCTCGCCCCCGGGGAGCTGTTTTTT. It translates to CASLAPGELFF.

This clonotype was recorded at least ten times. At one boundary the junction diverges from the germline segment, which might be a read error. The V and J genes are TRBV12-3 or TRBV12-4 and TRBJ1-5, with unresolved D. CDR3 length: 15 amino acids. This CDR3 reads CASSLGGGFNQPQHF. The CDR3 DNA sequence: TGTGCCAGCAGCTTAGGCGGTGGCTTTAATCAGCCCCAGCATTTT.